This T cell receptor (beta chain) was profiled in a study of blood T cell repertoires in COVID-19. In its sample, this clone was seen once. Trimming left V 0 bases short and J 3 bases short, with 15 bases between. Germline assignment: CDR1 MNHEY and CDR2 SVGEGT. The CDR3 totals 16 residues. Everyone who took part was 18 to 89 years old, and they came from 24 US areas. Clinical history as reported by participants underpinned cohort assignment. Each exposed participant met a COVID-19 case in the 2 weeks preceding study entry. In the original processing: Researchers report that nucleated cell counts were estimated from reference gene primer amplification. Libraries were prepared by immunoSEQ multiplex PCR; TCRdb keeps only in-frame clonotypes and omits some of them. The V and J calls and clone size were taken over from that table, and D and trimming were inferred from the DNA. The profile covers 210,000 or so clones, with about 83% appearing a single time and about 5.3% taken by the ten largest.

The sequenced material came from PBMCs or T cells enriched from blood (not recorded which). The rearrangement links TRBV6-2 or TRBV6-3 to TRBJ2-7; D is perhaps TRBD1 (6 bases). The clonotype comes from a woman aged 50 to 60 who had been exposed to COVID-19. The chain's CDR3 is CASSYSPGVAGYEQYF. The DNA for the CDR3 is TGTGCCAGCAGTTACTCGCCAGGGGTTGCTGGCTACGAGCAGTACTTC.